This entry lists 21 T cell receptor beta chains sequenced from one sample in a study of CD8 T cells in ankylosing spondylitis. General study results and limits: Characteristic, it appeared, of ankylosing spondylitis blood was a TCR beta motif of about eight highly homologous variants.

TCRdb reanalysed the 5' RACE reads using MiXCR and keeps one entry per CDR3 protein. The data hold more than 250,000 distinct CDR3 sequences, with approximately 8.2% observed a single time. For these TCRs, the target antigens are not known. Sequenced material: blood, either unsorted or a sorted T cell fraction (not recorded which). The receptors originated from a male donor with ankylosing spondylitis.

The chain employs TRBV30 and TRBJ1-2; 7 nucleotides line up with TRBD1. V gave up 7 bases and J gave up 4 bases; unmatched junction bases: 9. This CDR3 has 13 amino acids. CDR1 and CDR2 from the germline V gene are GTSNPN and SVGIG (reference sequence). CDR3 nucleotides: TGTGCCTTTTCCATGGGACAGTCCTATGGCTACACCTTC. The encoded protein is CAFSMGQSYGYTF.

CDR3 DNA: TGCAGCGTTGAGATCGGGCCTCAAGAGACCCAGTACTTC. Its protein is CSVEIGPQETQYF. The V call is TRBV29-1, the J call TRBJ2-5, with no clear D. The CDR3 is 13 residues long. V lost 3 bases, J lost 2 bases, and 10 bases lay in between. CDR1 is SQVTM and CDR2 is ANQGSEA in the germline V gene.

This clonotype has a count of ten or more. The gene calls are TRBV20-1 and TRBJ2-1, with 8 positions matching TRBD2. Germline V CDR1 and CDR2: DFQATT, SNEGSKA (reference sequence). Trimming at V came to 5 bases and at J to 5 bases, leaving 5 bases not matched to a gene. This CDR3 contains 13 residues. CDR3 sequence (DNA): TGCAGTGCTCCCCCGGGGGGGGACAATGAGCAGTTCTTC. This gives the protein CSAPPGGDNEQFF.

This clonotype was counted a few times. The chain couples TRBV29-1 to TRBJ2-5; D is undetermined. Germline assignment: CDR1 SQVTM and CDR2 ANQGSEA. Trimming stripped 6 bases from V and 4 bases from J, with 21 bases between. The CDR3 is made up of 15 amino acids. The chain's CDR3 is CSVTPWPRPAETQYF. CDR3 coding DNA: TGCAGCGTGACCCCTTGGCCCCGGCCCGCAGAGACCCAGTACTTC.

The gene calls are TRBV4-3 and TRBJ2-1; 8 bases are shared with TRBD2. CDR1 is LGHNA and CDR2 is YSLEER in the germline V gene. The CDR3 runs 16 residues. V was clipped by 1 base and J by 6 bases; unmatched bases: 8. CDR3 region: CASSQVWDAGGNEQFF. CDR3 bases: TGCGCCAGCAGCCAAGTTTGGGACGCGGGGGGCAATGAGCAGTTCTTC.

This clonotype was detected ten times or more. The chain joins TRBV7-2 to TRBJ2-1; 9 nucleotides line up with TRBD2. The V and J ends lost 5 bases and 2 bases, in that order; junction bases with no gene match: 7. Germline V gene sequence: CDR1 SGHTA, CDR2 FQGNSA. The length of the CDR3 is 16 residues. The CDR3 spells CASSPRLAGTYNEQFF. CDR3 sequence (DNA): TGTGCCAGCAGCCCAAGGCTAGCGGGGACCTACAATGAGCAGTTCTTC.

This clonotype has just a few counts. The CDR3 DNA reads TGCAGCGTTGTCCAGGGGGCCTGGGAAAAACTGTTTTTT. This codes for CSVVQGAWEKLFF. This chain links TRBV29-1 with TRBJ1-4; the match to TRBD1 covers 8 bases. The junction had 6 bases not matched to a gene; V was cut back by 4 bases and J by 8 bases. This CDR3 has 13 amino acids. CDR1 SQVTM and CDR2 ANQGSEA come from the germline V gene.

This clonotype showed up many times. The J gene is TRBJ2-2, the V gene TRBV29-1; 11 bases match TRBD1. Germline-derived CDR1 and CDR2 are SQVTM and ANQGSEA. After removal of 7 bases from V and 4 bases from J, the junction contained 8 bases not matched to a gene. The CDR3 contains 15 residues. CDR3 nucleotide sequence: TGCAGCGGCGGCGTAGGACAGGGGGCCACCGGGGAGCTGTTTTTT. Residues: CSGGVGQGATGELFF.

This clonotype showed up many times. The CDR3: CASSQVYSSNTGELFF. The CDR3 nucleotides read TGCGCCAGCAGCCAAGTCTACAGTTCGAACACCGGGGAGCTGTTTTTT. The rearrangement joins TRBV4-1 to TRBJ2-2; D gene unclear. There are 16 residues in the CDR3. Germline V gene data show CDR1 as MGHRA and CDR2 as YSYEKL. Between the trimmed V and J ends, which lost 1 base and 0 bases, there was a span of 9 bases.

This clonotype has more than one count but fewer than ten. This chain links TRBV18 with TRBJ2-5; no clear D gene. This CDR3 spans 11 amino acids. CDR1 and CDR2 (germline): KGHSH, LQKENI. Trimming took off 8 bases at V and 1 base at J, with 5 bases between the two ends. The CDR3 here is CASTFQETQYF. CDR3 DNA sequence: TGTGCCAGCACATTCCAAGAGACCCAGTACTTC.

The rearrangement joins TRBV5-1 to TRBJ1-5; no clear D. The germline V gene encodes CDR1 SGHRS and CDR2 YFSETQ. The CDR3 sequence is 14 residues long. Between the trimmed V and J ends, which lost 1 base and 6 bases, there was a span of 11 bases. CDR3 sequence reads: CASSLIVRGQPQHF. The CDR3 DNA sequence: TGCGCCAGCAGCTTGATTGTGCGGGGTCAGCCCCAGCATTTT.

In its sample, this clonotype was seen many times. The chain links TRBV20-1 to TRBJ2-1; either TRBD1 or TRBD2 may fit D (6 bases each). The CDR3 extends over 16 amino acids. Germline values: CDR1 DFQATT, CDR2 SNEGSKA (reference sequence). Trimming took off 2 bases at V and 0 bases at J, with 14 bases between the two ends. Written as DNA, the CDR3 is TGCAGTGCTAGAAATCTGCGGGACATCTCCTACAATGAGCAGTTCTTC. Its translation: CSARNLRDISYNEQFF.

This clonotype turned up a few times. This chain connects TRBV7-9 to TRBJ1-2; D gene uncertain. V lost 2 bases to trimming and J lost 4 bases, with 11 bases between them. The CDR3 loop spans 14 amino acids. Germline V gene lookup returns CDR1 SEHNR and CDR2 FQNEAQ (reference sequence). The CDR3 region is CASSLRPVAYGYTF. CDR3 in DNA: TGTGCCAGCAGCTTACGGCCGGTGGCCTATGGCTACACCTTC.

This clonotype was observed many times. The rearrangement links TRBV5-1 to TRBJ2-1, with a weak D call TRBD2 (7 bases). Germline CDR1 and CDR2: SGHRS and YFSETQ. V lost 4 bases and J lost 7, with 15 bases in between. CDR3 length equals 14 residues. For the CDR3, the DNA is TGCGCCAGCAGCCGCCAAGGGGGGGCAAATGAGCAGTTCTTC. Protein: CASSRQGGANEQFF.

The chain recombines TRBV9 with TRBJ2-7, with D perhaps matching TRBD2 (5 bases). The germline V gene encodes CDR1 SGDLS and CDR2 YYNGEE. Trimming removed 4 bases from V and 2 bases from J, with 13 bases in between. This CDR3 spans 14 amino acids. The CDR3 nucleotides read TGTGCCAGCAGCCCGCGGGTTGTCCCCTACGAGCAGTACTTC. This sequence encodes CASSPRVVPYEQYF.

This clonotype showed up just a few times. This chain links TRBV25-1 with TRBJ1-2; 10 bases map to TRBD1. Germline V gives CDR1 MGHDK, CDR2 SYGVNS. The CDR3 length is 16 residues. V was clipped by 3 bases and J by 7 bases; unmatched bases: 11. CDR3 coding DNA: TGTGCCAGCAGTGACCTCAGGAGACAGGGGGCAGCTGGCTACACCTTC. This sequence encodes CASSDLRRQGAAGYTF.

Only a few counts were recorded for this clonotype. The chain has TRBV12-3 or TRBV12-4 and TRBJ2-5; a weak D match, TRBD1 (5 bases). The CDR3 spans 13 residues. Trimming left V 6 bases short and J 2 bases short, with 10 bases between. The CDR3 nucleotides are TGTGCCAGCAGCGACAGTAATCAAGAGACCCAGTACTTC. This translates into CASSDSNQETQYF.

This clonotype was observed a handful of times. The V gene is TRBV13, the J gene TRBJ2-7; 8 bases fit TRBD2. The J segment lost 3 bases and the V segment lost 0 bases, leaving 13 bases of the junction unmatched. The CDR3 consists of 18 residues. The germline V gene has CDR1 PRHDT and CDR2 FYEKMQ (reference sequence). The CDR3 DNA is TGTGCCAGCAGCTTAGGGTCATCTCCTAGCGGGTCCCTCTACGAGCAGTACTTC. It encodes CASSLGSSPSGSLYEQYF.

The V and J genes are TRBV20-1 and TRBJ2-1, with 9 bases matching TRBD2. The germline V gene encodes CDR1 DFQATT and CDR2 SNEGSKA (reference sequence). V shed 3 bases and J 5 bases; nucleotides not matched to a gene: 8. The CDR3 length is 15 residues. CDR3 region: CSASDWTSVHNEQFF. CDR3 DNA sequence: TGCAGTGCTAGCGACTGGACTAGCGTACACAATGAGCAGTTCTTC.

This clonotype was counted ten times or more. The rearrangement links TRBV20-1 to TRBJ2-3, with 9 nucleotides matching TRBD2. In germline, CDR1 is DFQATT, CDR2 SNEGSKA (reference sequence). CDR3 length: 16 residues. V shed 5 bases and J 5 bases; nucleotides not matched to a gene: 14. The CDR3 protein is CSAPPDLAGVKDTQYF. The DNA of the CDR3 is TGCAGTGCTCCCCCGGACTTAGCGGGAGTGAAAGATACGCAGTATTTT.

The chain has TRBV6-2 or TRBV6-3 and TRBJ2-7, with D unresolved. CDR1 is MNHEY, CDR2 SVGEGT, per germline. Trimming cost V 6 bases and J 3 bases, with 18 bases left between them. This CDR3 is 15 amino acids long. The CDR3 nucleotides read TGTGCCAGCAGCCCCATATGGGCAGAAGTCTACGAGCAGTACTTC. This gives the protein CASSPIWAEVYEQYF.